The clone carrying this TCR beta chain is a singleton in its sample. What it recognizes is unknown. Germline V gene data show CDR1 as SNHLY and CDR2 as FYNNEI. V lost 4 bases to trimming and J lost 0 bases; unmatched junction nucleotides: 7. The CDR3 is 16 amino acids. The data were obtained in a study of T cell responses to AZD1222 COVID-19 vaccine. Study conclusions and caveats: Donor demographics were predominantly white British with a female majority; clonal diversity may be underestimated.

Measured with immunoSEQ multiplex PCR; TCRdb has only the in-frame clones, and not every one. The sample includes about 130,000 clones, 90% to 95% seen only once; the top ten take under 3.5%. Sequenced here: peripheral blood, sampled on day 0 of AZD1222 vaccination. This rearrangement joins TRBV2 to TRBJ1-2; 8 positions match TRBD1. This receptor was identified in an adult in good health. CDR3 amino acids: CASSGWTGRANYGYTF. The DNA of the CDR3 is TGTGCCAGCAGTGGCTGGACAGGGCGGGCTAACTATGGCTACACCTTC.